The clone carrying this T cell receptor beta chain was seen more than once but under ten times. Antigen unknown. MiXCR, applied by TCRdb to the reads, yields one record per CDR3 protein. The sample lists some 100,000 distinct CDR3 sequences, around a quarter occurring once. The CDR3 has 19 residues. The trim removed 0 bases at V and 4 bases at J, leaving 10 bases unmatched. In germline, CDR1 is LNHNV, CDR2 YYDKDF (reference sequence). This record belongs to a study of T cell repertoires in cytomegalovirus infection. Study-level information: Indications of both CMV infection and matching HLA type were provided by public TCR beta signatures.

Study observations and caveats: The study identified carriers of CMV plus the relevant HLA from cumulative public TCR beta family frequency. HLA-C-restricted, CMV-specific TCR beta clonotypes were dominant ex vivo.

The TCR was taken from a human donor in good health (CMV status not recorded). Some clones in this sample may be carry-over from other donors' samples. The rearrangement uses TRBV15 and TRBJ2-3; 13 bases align to TRBD2. What was sequenced was CD8+ T cells from PBMCs. The CDR3 is CATSRDSRLAGGSPDTQYF. CDR3 DNA sequence: TGTGCCACCAGCAGAGATTCCCGACTAGCGGGAGGTAGCCCAGATACGCAGTATTTT.